The clone carrying this T cell receptor beta chain was recorded only once. The antigen is unknown. Germline V CDR1 and CDR2: LNHDA, SQIVND (reference sequence). The CDR3 has 14 amino acids. J lost 8 bases, V lost 4 bases, and 4 bases had no gene match. This record comes from a study of cytotoxic CD8 clonotypes in ibrutinib-treated CLL. For the study at large: Partial responses totalled approximately 24 and complete responses 2; after median about 67 months, roughly 14 remained remitted and about twelve progressed. Study-level points and caveats: Upon ibrutinib response clonality rose, and upon progression it fell back toward baseline.

The data were produced by immunoSEQ multiplex PCR, yet TCRdb's version contains in-frame clones alone and is incomplete. In the table there are tens of thousands of clones, roughly 49% of which are singletons. The source material was PBMCs, sampled at disease progression, from a patient treated with ibrutinib. This receptor was obtained from a human donor with chronic lymphocytic leukemia. This chain links TRBV19 with TRBJ1-4; TRBD1 aligns across 10 bases. DNA for the CDR3: TGTGCCAGTAGTAGCGGGACAGGGGACGAAAAACTGTTTTTT. Translating gives CASSSGTGDEKLFF.